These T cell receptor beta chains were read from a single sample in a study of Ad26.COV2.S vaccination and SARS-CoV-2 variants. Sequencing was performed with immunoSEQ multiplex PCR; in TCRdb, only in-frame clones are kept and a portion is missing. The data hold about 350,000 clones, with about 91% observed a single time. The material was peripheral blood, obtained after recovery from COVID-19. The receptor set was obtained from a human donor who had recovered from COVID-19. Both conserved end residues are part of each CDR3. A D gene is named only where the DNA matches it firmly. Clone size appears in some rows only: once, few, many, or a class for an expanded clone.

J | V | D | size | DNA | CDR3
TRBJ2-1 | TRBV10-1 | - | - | TGCGCCAGCAGTGAAGGGGCCGGCACCTACAATGAGCAGTTCTTC | CASSEGAGTYNEQFF
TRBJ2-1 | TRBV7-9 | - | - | TGTGCCAGCAGCTTAGGAGTCAGGGATTATGAGCAGTTCTTC | CASSLGVRDYEQFF
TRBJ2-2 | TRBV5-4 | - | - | TGTGCCATCCCCTTGGAGACATTAAACACCGGGGAGCTGTTTTTT | CAIPLETLNTGELFF
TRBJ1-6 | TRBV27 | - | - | TGTGCCAGCAGTTTATCGAGGGACACCTATCCTCCACCCCTCCACTTT | CASSLSRDTYPPPLHF
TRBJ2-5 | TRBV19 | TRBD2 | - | TGTGCCAGTAGTTTAGCGGGGTGGACCCAAGAGACCCAGTACTTC | CASSLAGWTQETQYF
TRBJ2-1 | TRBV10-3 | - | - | TGTGCCATCAGTGAGTCGGGGTCGAACTACAATGAGCAGTTCTTC | CAISESGSNYNEQFF
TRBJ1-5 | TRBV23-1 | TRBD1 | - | TGCGCCAGCGGGAACGGACAGGATAATCAGCCCCAGCATTTT | CASGNGQDNQPQHF
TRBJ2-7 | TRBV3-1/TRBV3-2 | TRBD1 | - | TGTGCCAGCAGCCTCGGGACAGGGGCCCCCTACGAGCAGTACTTC | CASSLGTGAPYEQYF
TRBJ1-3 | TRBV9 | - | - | TGTGCCAGCAGCGTAGTTCCTGGAAACACCATATATTTT | CASSVVPGNTIYF
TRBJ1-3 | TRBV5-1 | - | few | TGCGCCAGCAGCTTGGGCGCGGGGACCACCATATATTTT | CASSLGAGTTIYF